This T cell receptor (beta chain) comes out of a study of T cell changes during pregnancy in multiple sclerosis. This CDR3 contains 13 residues. V lost 5 bases, J lost 8 bases, and 4 bases stayed unmatched. Germline CDR1 MNHEY, CDR2 SMNVEV (reference sequence). Libraries were prepared by immunoSEQ multiplex PCR; TCRdb keeps only in-frame clonotypes and omits some of them. The sample contains 45,000 to 60,000 clones, roughly nine tenths of which appear only once. The rearrangement uses TRBV27 and TRBJ1-4; TRBD1 aligns across 8 bases. The input for sequencing was CD4+ T cells from peripheral blood mononuclear cells, taken before pregnancy. The origin of this receptor is a female donor with multiple sclerosis, enrolled in a pregnancy study. CDR3 region: CASSMRTGEKLFF. CDR3 nucleotide sequence: TGTGCCAGCAGTATGCGGACAGGGGAAAAACTGTTTTTT.